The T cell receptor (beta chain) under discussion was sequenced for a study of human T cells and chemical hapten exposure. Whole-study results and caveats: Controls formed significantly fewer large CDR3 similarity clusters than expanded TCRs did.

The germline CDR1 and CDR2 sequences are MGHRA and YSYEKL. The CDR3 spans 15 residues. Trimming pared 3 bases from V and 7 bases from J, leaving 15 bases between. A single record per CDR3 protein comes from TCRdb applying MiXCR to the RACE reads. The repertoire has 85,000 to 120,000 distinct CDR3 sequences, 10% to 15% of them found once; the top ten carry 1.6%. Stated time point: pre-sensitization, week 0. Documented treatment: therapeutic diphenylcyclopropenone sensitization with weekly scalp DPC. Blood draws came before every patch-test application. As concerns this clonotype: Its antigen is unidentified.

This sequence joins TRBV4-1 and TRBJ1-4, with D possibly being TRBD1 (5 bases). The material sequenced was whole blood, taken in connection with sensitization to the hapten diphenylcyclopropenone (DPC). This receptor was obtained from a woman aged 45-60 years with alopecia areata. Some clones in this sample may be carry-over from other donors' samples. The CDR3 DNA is TGCGCCAGCAGCCAGGACGGGACGCGGGGTGAAAAACTGTTTTTT. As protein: CASSQDGTRGEKLFF.